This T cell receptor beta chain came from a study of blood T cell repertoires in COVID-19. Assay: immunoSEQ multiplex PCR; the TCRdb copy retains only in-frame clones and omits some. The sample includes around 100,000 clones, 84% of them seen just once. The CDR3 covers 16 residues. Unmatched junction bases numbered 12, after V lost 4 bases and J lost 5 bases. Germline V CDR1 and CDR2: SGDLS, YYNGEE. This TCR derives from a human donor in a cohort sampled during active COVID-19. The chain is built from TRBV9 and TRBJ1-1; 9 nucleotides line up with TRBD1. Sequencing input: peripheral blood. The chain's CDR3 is CASSPRSSDRGTEAFF. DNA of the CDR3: TGTGCCAGCAGCCCCCGTAGTTCAGACAGGGGGACTGAAGCTTTCTTT.